Presented here are 26 T cell receptor beta chains from one specimen sequenced in a study of blood T cell repertoires in COVID-19. Clones were read by immunoSEQ multiplex PCR, and TCRdb kept only the in-frame ones, dropping some. This table holds 85,000 to 120,000 clones, 70% to 80% found once. The sample was peripheral blood. The origin of the receptors is a man between 60 and 75 years old with active or convalescent COVID-19.

The genes are TRBV3-1 (or the pseudogene TRBV3-2) and TRBJ2-6; tentative D call: TRBD2 (5 bases). Trimming took 4 bases from V and 3 from J, leaving 13 bases between them. The germline V gene encodes CDR1 LGHDT and CDR2 YNNKEL (reference sequence). The CDR3 is made up of 16 amino acids. The CDR3 sequence: CASSPKLVSGANVLTF. The CDR3 DNA reads as TGTGCCAGCAGCCCGAAACTAGTAAGTGGGGCCAACGTCCTGACTTTC.

There are a few counts of this clone. The rearrangement links TRBV2 to TRBJ1-2; 7 bases line up with TRBD1. Per germline, CDR1 SNHLY and CDR2 FYNNEI. The CDR3 has 15 residues. The ends lost 3 bases at V and 8 bases at J; junction bases unmatched: 12. The CDR3 DNA follows: TGTGCCAGCAGTGAGTCCAGGGGGTCTGCGGGAGGCTACACCTTC. Translating gives CASSESRGSAGGYTF.

V is TRBV19 and J is TRBJ2-3; TRBD2 matches at 7 bases. Trimming cost V 8 bases and J 1 base; bases outside gene matches: 3. The CDR3 has 13 residues. Germline CDR1 LNHDA, CDR2 SQIVND (reference sequence). The CDR3 DNA follows: TGTGCCAGTCGCACTAGCGGCACAGATACGCAGTATTTT. It is translated as CASRTSGTDTQYF. Together with reference TRBV19 and TRBJ2-3, the CDR3 gives the full variable domain: DGGITQSPKYLFRKEGQNVTLSCEQNLNHDAMYWYRQDPGQGLRLIYYSQIVNDFQKGDIAEGYSVSREKKESFPLTVTSAQKNPTAFYLCASRTSGTDTQYFGPGTRLTVL.

This rearrangement joins TRBV15 to TRBJ2-7, with a tentative D call TRBD1 (6 bases). Germline V gene lookup returns CDR1 LNHNV and CDR2 YYDKDF (reference sequence). V was cut by 1 base and J by 1 base, with 11 bases left in between. The CDR3 loop spans 15 amino acids. In DNA form, the CDR3 reads TGTGCCACCAGCAGAGCTAGGGGGATTTCCTACGAGCAGTACGTC. Protein sequence: CATSRARGISYEQYV.

The V call is TRBV11-3, the J call TRBJ2-2; perhaps TRBD2 as D (6 bases). Germline V lookup: CDR1 SGHNT, CDR2 YENEEA. Trimming shortened V by 4 bases and J by 7 bases, and 22 bases separated the two germline ends. This CDR3 is built from 17 residues. CDR3 sequence: CASSSTAGGRGSGELFF. CDR3 in DNA: TGTGCCAGCAGCTCTACGGCGGGCGGGCGGGGTAGCGGGGAGCTGTTTTTT.

The chain combines TRBV3-1 (or the pseudogene TRBV3-2) with TRBJ2-1; 7 positions agree with TRBD1. Germline values: CDR1 LGHDT, CDR2 YNNKEL (reference sequence). The CDR3 spans 14 residues. Trimming took 0 bases from V and 13 from J; bases not matched to a gene: 9. In nucleotides, the CDR3 is TGTGCCAGCAGCCAAGATGCCGCTAGGGGGCGTCAGTTCTTC. Protein product: CASSQDAARGRQFF.

The chain recombines TRBV5-1 with TRBJ2-1; D uncertain. The CDR3 covers 17 residues. Looked up from germline, CDR1 is SGHRS and CDR2 is YFSETQ. V shed 5 bases and J shed 0 bases, with 18 bases lying between them. The chain's CDR3 is CASSYRVSASSYNEQFF. In DNA form, the CDR3 reads TGCGCCAGCAGTTATCGAGTGAGTGCGAGCTCCTACAATGAGCAGTTCTTC.

The V gene is TRBV6-2 or TRBV6-3, the J gene TRBJ1-1; a possible D gene is TRBD1 (6 bases). The length of the CDR3 is 17 residues. The V gene's germline CDR1 is MNHEY and CDR2 SVGEGT. Trimming removed 6 bases from V and 0 bases from J, with 20 bases in between. Here the CDR3 DNA reads TGTGCCAGCAGCCAACCGACCGGACAGATTATGAACACTGAAGCTTTCTTT. It codes for CASSQPTGQIMNTEAFF.

The rearrangement uses TRBV18 and TRBJ1-1; 9 bases map to TRBD1. The CDR3 has 14 amino acids. The V gene end was trimmed by 4 bases and the J gene end by 4 bases; junction bases not matched to a gene: 4. CDR1 and CDR2 (germline): KGHSH, LQKENI. The CDR3 spells CASSLRQGGTEAFF. The CDR3 DNA is TGTGCCAGCTCACTACGACAGGGGGGCACTGAAGCTTTCTTT.

The rearrangement uses TRBV2 and TRBJ2-2; 10 nucleotides line up with TRBD1. This CDR3 has 15 residues. From germline, CDR1 is SNHLY and CDR2 FYNNEI. After removal of 6 bases from V and 7 bases from J, the junction contained 8 bases not matched to a gene. The CDR3 DNA sequence: TGTGCCAGCAGACGGGACAGGGGTGTTGTCGGGGAGCTGTTTTTT. It translates to CASRRDRGVVGELFF. Variable domain in full (rest from reference TRBV2 and TRBJ2-2): EPEVTQTPSHQVTQMGQEVILRCVPISNHLYFYWYRQILGQKVEFLVSFYNNEISEKSEIFDDQFSVERPDGSNFTLKIRSTKLEDSAMYFCASRRDRGVVGELFFGEGSRLTVL.

J is TRBJ2-5 and V is TRBV18; D is unresolved. The length of the CDR3 is 14 residues. Trimming took 6 bases from V and 1 from J, leaving 12 bases between them. Germline V gene sequence: CDR1 KGHSH, CDR2 LQKENI. The CDR3 bases are TGTGCCAGCTCGCCTACGTCCACCCAAGAGACCCAGTACTTC. Encoded protein: CASSPTSTQETQYF.

The chain recombines TRBV30 with TRBJ1-5, with 10 positions matching TRBD1. Germline assignment: CDR1 GTSNPN and CDR2 SVGIG (reference sequence). Trimming cost V 0 bases and J 6 bases; bases outside gene matches: 5. The CDR3 sequence is 15 residues long. CDR3 in DNA: TGTGCCTGGAGTGTACAAGGACAGGGGGTTCAGCCCCAGCATTTT. It specifies CAWSVQGQGVQPQHF.

On this clone: At one of its ends the junction is not consistent with the germline gene, which may arise from a read error. The chain recombines TRBV19 with TRBJ1-1; D gene unclear. This CDR3 region has 13 residues. Germline V gene sequence: CDR1 LNHDA, CDR2 SQIVND (reference sequence). CDR3 loop: CASRIGRGTEAFF. The CDR3 DNA is TGTGCCAGTAGAATAGGTCGAGGCACTGAAGCTTTCTTT.

J is TRBJ2-1 and V is TRBV9; 10 bases fit TRBD2. The length of the CDR3 is 15 residues. Trimming at V came to 3 bases and at J to 3 bases, leaving 3 bases not matched to a gene. Germline lookup yields CDR1 SGDLS and CDR2 YYNGEE. As DNA, the CDR3 is TGTGCCAGCAGCGAGACTAGCGGGCGCTACAATGAGCAGTTCTTC. This sequence encodes CASSETSGRYNEQFF.

V gene TRBV19 combines with J gene TRBJ1-5; D unclear. V lost 6 bases, J lost 10 bases, and 19 bases lay in between. The CDR3 extends over 14 amino acids. Germline V gives CDR1 LNHDA, CDR2 SQIVND (reference sequence). The CDR3, as DNA: TGTGCCAGTAGCCCTTTATCGCCGAACTCCCCCCAGCATTTT. Protein sequence: CASSPLSPNSPQHF. The full variable domain, in which reference TRBV19 and TRBJ1-5 provide the parts outside the CDR3, is DGGITQSPKYLFRKEGQNVTLSCEQNLNHDAMYWYRQDPGQGLRLIYYSQIVNDFQKGDIAEGYSVSREKKESFPLTVTSAQKNPTAFYLCASSPLSPNSPQHFGDGTRLSIL.

This clone has just one count. V and J are TRBV6-5 and TRBJ2-7; TRBD2 aligns across 12 bases. The trim removed 6 bases at V and 6 bases at J, leaving 6 bases unmatched. Germline V gives CDR1 MNHEY, CDR2 SVGAGI. The CDR3 consists of 14 residues. CDR3 in amino acids: CASSRTSGKGEQYF. The DNA of the CDR3 is TGTGCCAGCAGCCGGACTAGCGGGAAAGGCGAGCAGTACTTC.

The genes are TRBV10-1 and TRBJ2-4; 10 nucleotides match TRBD2. The length of the CDR3 is 14 residues. The V gene end was trimmed by 6 bases and the J gene end by 7 bases; junction bases not matched to a gene: 6. Germline CDR1 reads WNHNN; CDR2 reads SYGVQD (reference sequence). This chain's CDR3 is CASSSGTSANIQYF. Here the CDR3 DNA reads TGCGCCAGCAGCTCCGGGACTAGCGCGAACATTCAGTACTTC.

This chain joins TRBV12-3 or TRBV12-4 and TRBJ2-7, with D perhaps TRBD1 (5 bases). Deletions cut 4 bases from V and 7 bases from J, with 14 bases between. There are 13 residues in the CDR3. Written as DNA, the CDR3 is TGTGCCAGCAGTTGGGGCTTGGGTCGGGAGCAGTACTTC. This gives the protein CASSWGLGREQYF.

The chain is built from TRBV28 and TRBJ2-7; 10 nucleotides match TRBD1. The CDR3 has 15 residues. Trimming removed 6 bases from V and 1 base from J; junction bases left unmatched: 6. The germline V gene encodes CDR1 MDHEN and CDR2 SYDVKM. The CDR3 DNA reads as TGTGCCAGCAGGGACGGACAGGGGGTTTCCTACGAGCAGTACTTC. This encodes CASRDGQGVSYEQYF.

The chain links TRBV27 to TRBJ2-3, with TRBD2 matching over 8 bases. From germline, CDR1 is MNHEY and CDR2 SMNVEV (reference sequence). The CDR3 loop spans 12 amino acids. The V and J ends lost 4 bases and 9 bases, in that order; junction bases with no gene match: 3. In nucleotides, the CDR3 is TGTGCCAGCAGTTCCACTAGCGGCACGCAGTATTTT. This translates into CASSSTSGTQYF.

The chain uses TRBV2 and TRBJ2-7; TRBD1 matches 7 bases. Germline lookup yields CDR1 SNHLY and CDR2 FYNNEI. This CDR3 comprises 13 residues. V lost 7 bases to trimming and J lost 6 bases; unmatched junction nucleotides: 9. Here the CDR3 DNA reads TGTGCCAGCAAAAGGACAGGACTCGCCGAGCAGTACTTC. It yields the protein CASKRTGLAEQYF.

The V call is TRBV2, the J call TRBJ2-7, with D maybe TRBD1 (6 bases). V gave up 4 bases and J gave up 1 base, with 11 bases separating them. The V gene's germline CDR1 is SNHLY and CDR2 FYNNEI. The CDR3 runs to 14 residues. The CDR3 sequence is CASSGPQGSYEQYV. CDR3 sequence (DNA): TGTGCCAGCAGTGGTCCACAGGGATCCTACGAGCAGTACGTC.

The genes are TRBV29-1 and TRBJ1-1; TRBD1 matches 7 bases. The CDR3 extends over 16 amino acids. V was clipped by 2 bases and J by 4 bases; unmatched bases: 13. The germline V gene has CDR1 SQVTM and CDR2 ANQGSEA. The CDR3 DNA sequence: TGCAGCGTTGAAATAAGGGGGCGCGGGAGGGGCACTGAAGCTTTCTTT. It yields the protein CSVEIRGRGRGTEAFF.

The chain uses TRBV19 and TRBJ1-5, with 8 bases lining up with TRBD1. CDR1 and CDR2 (germline): LNHDA, SQIVND (reference sequence). CDR3 length: 14 amino acids. V was clipped by 5 bases and J by 6 bases; unmatched bases: 6. The CDR3, as DNA: TGTGCCAGTAGTGGGGGACAGGCCCCTCAGCCCCAGCATTTT. It translates to CASSGGQAPQPQHF.

V usage is TRBV25-1 and J usage is TRBJ2-5; the match to TRBD1 covers 7 bases. Germline assignment: CDR1 MGHDK and CDR2 SYGVNS. The CDR3 has 15 residues. The V and J ends lost 1 base and 4 bases, in that order; junction bases with no gene match: 6. CDR3 nucleotides: TGTGCCAGCAGTGAATGGGCAGGGGGAATAGAGACCCAGTACTTC. It translates to CASSEWAGGIETQYF.

The chain combines TRBV4-2 with TRBJ2-2; weak D call: TRBD2 (5 bases). The CDR3 consists of 13 residues. The germline V gene has CDR1 LGHNA and CDR2 YNFKEQ. V shed 3 bases and J shed 5 bases, with 7 bases lying between them. CDR3 residues: CASSQEETGELFF. The CDR3 DNA is TGTGCCAGCAGCCAGGAGGAGACCGGGGAGCTGTTTTTT.